These 6 T cell receptor beta chains were sequenced from one sample in a study of blood T cell repertoires in COVID-19. The protocol was immunoSEQ multiplex PCR, while the TCRdb copy is restricted to in-frame clones and leaves out a portion. The profile shows roughly 180,000 clones, 82% of them singletons. The sequenced sample was PBMCs or T cells enriched from blood (not recorded which). These receptors all come from a man in his sixties who had recovered from COVID-19.

The chain employs TRBV28 and TRBJ2-7; maybe TRBD2 (5 bases). CDR3 size: 14 residues. V dropped 4 bases and J dropped 3 bases, with 13 bases sitting between them. Germline V gives CDR1 MDHEN, CDR2 SYDVKM. The CDR3 reads CASSSGVGGYEQYF. The CDR3 DNA is TGTGCCAGCAGTTCCGGGGTGGGCGGCTACGAGCAGTACTTC.

In its sample, this clone was seen a few times. The chain uses TRBV19 and TRBJ2-7; possible D gene TRBD1, 7 bases. This CDR3 comprises 15 residues. CDR1 and CDR2 from the germline V gene are LNHDA and SQIVND (reference sequence). The V end was cut by 5 bases, the J end by 0 bases, with 14 bases between. The CDR3 protein is CASSARQGGSYEQYF. In nucleotides, the CDR3 is TGTGCCAGTAGTGCCCGACAGGGAGGCTCCTACGAGCAGTACTTC.

V gene TRBV18 combines with J gene TRBJ1-3; TRBD1 might be the D (6 bases). The V end was cut by 2 bases, the J end by 0 bases, with 11 bases between. The CDR3 is made up of 16 amino acids. Germline values: CDR1 KGHSH, CDR2 LQKENI. CDR3 in amino acids: CASSPMQDSSGNTIYF. The CDR3 DNA follows: TGTGCCAGCTCACCAATGCAGGACAGCTCTGGAAACACCATATATTTT.

The V and J genes are TRBV7-8 and TRBJ2-2; D ambiguous. The CDR3 sequence is 16 residues long. Trimming stripped 5 bases from V and 2 bases from J, with 15 bases between. Germline V lookup: CDR1 SGHVS, CDR2 FQNEAQ. CDR3 loop: CASSPTARVNTGELFF. The CDR3, as DNA: TGTGCCAGCAGCCCAACCGCCCGGGTTAACACCGGGGAGCTGTTTTTT.

The CDR3 DNA follows: TGTGCCAGCAGCTTAGGTCCGGTGACTAGCGGGGGGGTTGAGCAGTTCTTC. Encoded protein: CASSLGPVTSGGVEQFF. The genes are TRBV7-3 and TRBJ2-1; 14 bases align to TRBD2. Germline CDR1 is SGHTA and CDR2 is FQGTGA. The trim removed 2 bases at V and 9 bases at J, leaving 9 bases unmatched. This CDR3 is built from 17 residues.

The rearrangement uses TRBV6-5 and TRBJ1-5, with TRBD1 as a possible D gene (6 bases). V lost 5 bases and J 3 bases, leaving 14 bases between the germline ends. From germline, CDR1 is MNHEY and CDR2 SVGAGI. The CDR3 length is 15 residues. For the CDR3, the DNA is TGTGCCAGCAGTCAATCGACAGGTTACAATCAGCCCCAGCATTTT. Protein product: CASSQSTGYNQPQHF.